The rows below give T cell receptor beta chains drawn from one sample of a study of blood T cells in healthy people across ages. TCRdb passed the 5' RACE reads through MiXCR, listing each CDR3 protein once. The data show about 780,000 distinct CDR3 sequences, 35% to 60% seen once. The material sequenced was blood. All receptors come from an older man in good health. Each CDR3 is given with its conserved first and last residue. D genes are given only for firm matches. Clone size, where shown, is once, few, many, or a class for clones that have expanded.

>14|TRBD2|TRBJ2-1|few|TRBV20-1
CSASGLAAYNEQFF
TGCAGTGCCTCTGGACTAGCGGCCTACAATGAGCAGTTCTTC
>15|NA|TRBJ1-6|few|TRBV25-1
CASSEFGIRNSPLHF
TGTGCCAGCAGTGAATTTGGGATCCGTAATTCACCCCTCCACTTT
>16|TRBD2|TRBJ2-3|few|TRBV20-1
CSASRRTSGSTDTQYF
TGCAGTGCTAGTCGTCGGACTAGCGGGAGCACAGATACGCAGTATTTT
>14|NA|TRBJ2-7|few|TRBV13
CASSFQLSPYEQYF
TGTGCCAGCAGCTTCCAGCTAAGCCCCTACGAGCAGTACTTC
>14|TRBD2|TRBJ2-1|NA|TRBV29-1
CSVESSGSRTGQFF
TGCAGCGTTGAGTCTAGCGGTTCCCGAACAGGGCAGTTCTTC
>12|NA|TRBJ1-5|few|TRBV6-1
CASRQSNQPQHF
TGTGCCAGCAGACAGTCAAATCAGCCCCAGCATTTT
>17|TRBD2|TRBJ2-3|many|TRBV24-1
CATSDFSTSGRADTQYF
TGTGCCACCAGTGATTTCTCGACTAGCGGGAGAGCAGATACGCAGTATTTT
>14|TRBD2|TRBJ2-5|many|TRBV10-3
CAIKGSGGQETQYF
TGTGCCATCAAGGGTAGCGGGGGCCAAGAGACCCAGTACTTC
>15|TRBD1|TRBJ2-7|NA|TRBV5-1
CASSFKDRGGNEQYF
TGCGCCAGCAGCTTTAAGGACAGGGGTGGCAATGAGCAGTACTTC
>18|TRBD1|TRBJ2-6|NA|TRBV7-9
CASSFSQGALNGANVLTF
TGTGCCAGCAGCTTTAGCCAGGGGGCGCTTAACGGGGCCAACGTCCTGACTTTC
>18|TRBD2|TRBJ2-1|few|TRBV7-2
CASSSGTSGPLSLNEQFF
TGTGCCAGCAGCTCCGGGACTAGCGGGCCCCTCAGCCTCAATGAGCAGTTCTTC
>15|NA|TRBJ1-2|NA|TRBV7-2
CASSTRGVRGYGYTF
TGTGCCAGCAGCACACGGGGGGTGAGGGGCTATGGCTACACCTTC
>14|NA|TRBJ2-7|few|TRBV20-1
CSARPPGQTYEQYF
TGCAGTGCTAGGCCGCCGGGCCAGACCTACGAGCAGTACTTC
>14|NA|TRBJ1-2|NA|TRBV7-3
CASSLTGAVAGYTF
TGTGCCAGCAGCTTAACAGGGGCTGTAGCTGGCTACACCTTC
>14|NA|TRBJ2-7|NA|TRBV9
CASSVGTVGYEQYF
TGTGCCAGCAGCGTAGGGACGGTAGGGTACGAGCAGTACTTC
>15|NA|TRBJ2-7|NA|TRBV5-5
CASSFLQGSSYEQYF
TGTGCCAGCAGCTTTCTTCAGGGAAGCTCCTACGAGCAGTACTTC
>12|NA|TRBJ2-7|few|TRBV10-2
CASKQSTYEQYF
TGCGCCAGCAAGCAGTCTACCTACGAGCAGTACTTC
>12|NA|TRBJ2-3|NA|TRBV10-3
CAISELSATQYF
TGTGCCATCAGTGAACTATCGGCTACGCAGTATTTT
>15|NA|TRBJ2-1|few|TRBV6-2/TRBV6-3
CASSYGLSSYNEQFF
TGTGCCAGCAGTTACGGGTTAAGCTCCTACAATGAGCAGTTCTTC
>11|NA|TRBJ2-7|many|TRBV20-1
CSARRDSEQYF
TGCAGTGCTAGAAGGGATTCCGAGCAGTACTTC
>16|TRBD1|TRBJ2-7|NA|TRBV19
CASSILPGQGYNEQYF
TGTGCCAGTAGTATCTTGCCGGGACAGGGATACAATGAGCAGTACTTC
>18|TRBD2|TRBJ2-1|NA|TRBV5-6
CASSLRRGAGERYNEQFF
TGTGCCAGCAGCTTGAGGCGCGGGGCGGGGGAACGTTACAATGAGCAGTTCTTC
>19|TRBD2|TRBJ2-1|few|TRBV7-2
CASSYTDSLLAGGHNEQFF
TGTGCCAGCAGCTACACGGACAGCCTACTAGCGGGAGGTCACAATGAGCAGTTCTTC
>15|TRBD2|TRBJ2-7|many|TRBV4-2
CASSQSTSGFYEQYF
TGTGCCAGCAGCCAATCCACTAGCGGGTTCTACGAGCAGTACTTC
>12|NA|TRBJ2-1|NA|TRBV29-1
CSAGFSYNEQFF
TGCAGCGCGGGTTTCTCCTACAATGAGCAGTTCTTC
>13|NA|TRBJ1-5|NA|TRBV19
CASSPEDGQPQHF
TGTGCCAGTAGCCCCGAGGACGGTCAGCCCCAGCATTTT